This T cell receptor (beta chain) derives from a study of blood T cell repertoires in COVID-19. Background on the study: The origin of the acute and convalescent COVID-19 samples was the United States, Italy and Spain. From T cells, B-cell-depleted T cells, or PBMCs came the material, which was cDNA or gDNA.

This CDR3 comprises 15 residues. CDR1 is ENHRY, CDR2 SYGVKD, per germline. V lost 4 bases, J lost 9 bases, and 10 bases stayed unmatched. Original processing notes: How many nucleated cells were present was estimated from reference gene primer amplification. Using immunoSEQ multiplex PCR, the repertoire was profiled, and TCRdb retains in-frame clones only, with some absent. That table furnishes V, J and clone size, whereas the DNA furnished D and trimming. The repertoire holds about 90,000 clones, over 75% seen once, with about 12% in the top ten. This clonotype was obtained from a human donor in a cohort sampled during active COVID-19. Material: peripheral blood. The J gene is TRBJ2-1, the V gene TRBV10-3; 9 positions agree with TRBD2. This CDR3 is CAISVGASGDPEQFF. In nucleotides, the CDR3 is TGTGCCATCAGTGTAGGGGCTAGCGGGGACCCTGAGCAGTTCTTC.